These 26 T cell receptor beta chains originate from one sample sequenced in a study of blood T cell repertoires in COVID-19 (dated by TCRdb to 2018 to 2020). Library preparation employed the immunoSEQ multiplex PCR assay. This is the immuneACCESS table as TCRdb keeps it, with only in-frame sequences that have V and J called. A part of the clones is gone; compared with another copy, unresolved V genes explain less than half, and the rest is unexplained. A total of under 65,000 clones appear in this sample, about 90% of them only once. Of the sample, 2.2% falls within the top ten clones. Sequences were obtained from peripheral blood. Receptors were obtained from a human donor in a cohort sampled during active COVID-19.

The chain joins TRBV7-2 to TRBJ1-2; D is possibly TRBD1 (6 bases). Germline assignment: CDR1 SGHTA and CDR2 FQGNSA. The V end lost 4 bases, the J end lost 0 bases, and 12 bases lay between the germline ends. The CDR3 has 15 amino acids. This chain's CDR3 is CASSSKTGTNYGYTF. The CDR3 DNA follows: TGTGCCAGCAGCTCCAAGACAGGAACTAACTATGGCTACACCTTC.

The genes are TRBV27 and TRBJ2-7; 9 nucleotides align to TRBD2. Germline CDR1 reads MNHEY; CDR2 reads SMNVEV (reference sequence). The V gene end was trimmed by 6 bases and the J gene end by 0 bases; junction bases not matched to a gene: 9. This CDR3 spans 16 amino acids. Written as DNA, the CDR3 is TGTGCCAGCAGGCCTCTCCTAGCGGGGCTCTCCTACGAGCAGTACTTC. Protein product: CASRPLLAGLSYEQYF.

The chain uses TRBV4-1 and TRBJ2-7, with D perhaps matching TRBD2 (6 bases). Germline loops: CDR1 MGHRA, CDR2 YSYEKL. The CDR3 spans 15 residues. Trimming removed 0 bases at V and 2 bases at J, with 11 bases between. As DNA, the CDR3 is TGCGCCAGCAGCCAAGAAAGCCTAGCGCCCTACGAGCAGTACTTC. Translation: CASSQESLAPYEQYF.

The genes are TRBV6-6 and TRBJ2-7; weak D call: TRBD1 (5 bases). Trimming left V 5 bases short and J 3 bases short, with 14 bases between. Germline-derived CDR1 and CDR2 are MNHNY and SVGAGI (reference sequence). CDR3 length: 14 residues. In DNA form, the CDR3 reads TGTGCCAGCAGTCCCCAGGGAACCAACTACGAGCAGTACTTC. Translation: CASSPQGTNYEQYF.

CDR3 sequence reads: CASMEGTGYNSPLHF. CDR3 coding DNA: TGTGCCAGCATGGAGGGGACAGGGTATAATTCACCCCTCCACTTT. The chain has TRBV25-1 and TRBJ1-6; 9 positions match TRBD1. This CDR3 is built from 15 residues. Looked up from germline, CDR1 is MGHDK and CDR2 is SYGVNS. The trim removed 7 bases at V and 4 bases at J, leaving 5 bases unmatched. Combining the CDR3 with reference TRBV25-1 and TRBJ1-6 gives the whole variable domain EADIYQTPRYLVIGTGKKITLECSQTMGHDKMYWYQQDPGMELHLIHYSYGVNSTEKGDLSSESTVSRIRTEHFPLTLESARPSHTSQYLCASMEGTGYNSPLHFGNGTRLTVT.

CDR3: CASGLLNRVNEQFF. The CDR3 DNA reads TGTGCCAGTGGGCTCCTGAACAGGGTCAATGAGCAGTTCTTC. The chain uses TRBV19 and TRBJ2-1; TRBD1 is a possible D gene (6 bases). This CDR3 is built from 14 residues. Trimming removed 8 bases from V and 6 bases from J, with 17 bases in between. Germline-derived CDR1 and CDR2 are LNHDA and SQIVND (reference sequence).

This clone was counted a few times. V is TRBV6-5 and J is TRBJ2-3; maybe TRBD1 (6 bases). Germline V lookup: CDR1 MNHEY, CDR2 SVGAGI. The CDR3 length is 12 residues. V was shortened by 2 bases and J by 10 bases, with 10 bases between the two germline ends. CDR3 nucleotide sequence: TGTGCCAGCAGTTACAGGCAGGGGCCGCAGTATTTT. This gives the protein CASSYRQGPQYF.

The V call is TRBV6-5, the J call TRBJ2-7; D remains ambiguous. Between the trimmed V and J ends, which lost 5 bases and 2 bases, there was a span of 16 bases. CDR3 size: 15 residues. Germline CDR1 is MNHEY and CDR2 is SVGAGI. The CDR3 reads CASSPLPVTPYEQYF. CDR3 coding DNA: TGTGCCAGCAGTCCCCTCCCAGTTACCCCCTACGAGCAGTACTTC.

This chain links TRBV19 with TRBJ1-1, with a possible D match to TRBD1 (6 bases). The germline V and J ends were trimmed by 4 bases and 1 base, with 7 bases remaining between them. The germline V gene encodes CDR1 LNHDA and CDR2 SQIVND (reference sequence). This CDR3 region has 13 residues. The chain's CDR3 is CASSTTGNTEAFF. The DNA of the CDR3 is TGTGCCAGTAGTACGACAGGGAACACTGAAGCTTTCTTT.

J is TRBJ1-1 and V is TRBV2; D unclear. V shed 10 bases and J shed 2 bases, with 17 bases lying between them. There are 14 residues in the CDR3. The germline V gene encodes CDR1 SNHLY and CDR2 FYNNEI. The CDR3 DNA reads TGTGCCACCTCGTCCCCGCCCCTAAACACTGAAGCTTTCTTT. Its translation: CATSSPPLNTEAFF.

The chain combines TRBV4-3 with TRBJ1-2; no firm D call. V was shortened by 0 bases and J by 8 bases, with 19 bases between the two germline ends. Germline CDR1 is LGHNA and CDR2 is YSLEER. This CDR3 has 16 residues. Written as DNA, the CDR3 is TGCGCCAGCAGCCAAGAGACGGGTTCGTCGGCGGGCGGCTACACCTTC. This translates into CASSQETGSSAGGYTF.

DNA of the CDR3: TGTGCCAGCAGCCGCACGGCGCTAGCGGGGGGCGGGGAGCTGTTTTTT. Translating it yields CASSRTALAGGGELFF. The chain recombines TRBV11-2 with TRBJ2-2, with 11 bases identical to TRBD2. Trimming at V came to 5 bases and at J to 7 bases, leaving 9 bases not matched to a gene. Germline V CDR1 and CDR2: SGHAT, FQNNGV. The CDR3 is made up of 16 amino acids.

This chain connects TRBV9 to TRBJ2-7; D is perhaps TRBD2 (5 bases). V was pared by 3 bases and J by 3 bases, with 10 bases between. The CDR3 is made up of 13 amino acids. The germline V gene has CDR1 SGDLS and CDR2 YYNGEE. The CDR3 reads CASSDSRGYEQYF. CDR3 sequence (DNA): TGTGCCAGCAGCGATAGTCGGGGCTACGAGCAGTACTTC.

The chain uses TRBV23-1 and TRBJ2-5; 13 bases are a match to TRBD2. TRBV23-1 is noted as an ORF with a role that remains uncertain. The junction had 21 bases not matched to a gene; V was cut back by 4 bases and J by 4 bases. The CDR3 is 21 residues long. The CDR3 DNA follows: TGCGCCAGCAGTCCCCCTCTACTAGCGGGGGGGGTGTACGCCACCAGAGAGACCCAGTACTTC. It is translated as CASSPPLLAGGVYATRETQYF.

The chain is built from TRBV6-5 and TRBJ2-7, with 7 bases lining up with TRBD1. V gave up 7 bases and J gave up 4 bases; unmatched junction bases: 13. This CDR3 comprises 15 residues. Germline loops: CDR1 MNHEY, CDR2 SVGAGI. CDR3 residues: CASTPVGGQRYEQYF. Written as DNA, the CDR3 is TGTGCCAGCACTCCAGTTGGGGGACAGAGATACGAGCAGTACTTC.

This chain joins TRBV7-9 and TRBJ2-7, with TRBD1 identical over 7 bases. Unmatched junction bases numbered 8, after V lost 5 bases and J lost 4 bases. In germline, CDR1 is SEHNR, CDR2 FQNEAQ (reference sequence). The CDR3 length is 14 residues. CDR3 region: CASSPPSGQYEQYF. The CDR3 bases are TGTGCCAGCAGCCCGCCCTCGGGACAGTACGAGCAGTACTTC.

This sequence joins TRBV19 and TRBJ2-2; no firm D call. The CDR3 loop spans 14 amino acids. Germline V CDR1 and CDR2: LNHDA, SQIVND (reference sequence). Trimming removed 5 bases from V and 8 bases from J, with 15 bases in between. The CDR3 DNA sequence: TGTGCCAGTAGTCCCAATAGCCGAACAGGGGAGCTGTTTTTT. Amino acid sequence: CASSPNSRTGELFF.

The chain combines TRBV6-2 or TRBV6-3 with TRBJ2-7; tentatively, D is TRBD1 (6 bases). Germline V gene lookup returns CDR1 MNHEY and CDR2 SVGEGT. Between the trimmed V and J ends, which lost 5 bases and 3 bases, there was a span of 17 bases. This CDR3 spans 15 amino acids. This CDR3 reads CASSPPNRDFYEQYF. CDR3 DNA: TGTGCCAGCAGTCCCCCGAACAGGGATTTCTACGAGCAGTACTTC.

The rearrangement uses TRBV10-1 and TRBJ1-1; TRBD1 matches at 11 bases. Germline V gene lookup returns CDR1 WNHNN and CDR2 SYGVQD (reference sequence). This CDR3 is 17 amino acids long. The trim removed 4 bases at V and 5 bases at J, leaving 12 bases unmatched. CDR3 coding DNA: TGCGCCAGCAGTGCGAGGACAGGGGGCCTAAGGGTGACTGAAGCTTTCTTT. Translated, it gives CASSARTGGLRVTEAFF.

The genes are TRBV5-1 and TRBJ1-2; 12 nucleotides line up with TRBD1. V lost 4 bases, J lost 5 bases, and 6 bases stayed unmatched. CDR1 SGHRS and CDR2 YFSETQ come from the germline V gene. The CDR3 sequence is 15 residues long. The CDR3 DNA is TGCGCCAGCAGCATGGGACAGGGGGCGAGTTATGGCTACACCTTC. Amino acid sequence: CASSMGQGASYGYTF.

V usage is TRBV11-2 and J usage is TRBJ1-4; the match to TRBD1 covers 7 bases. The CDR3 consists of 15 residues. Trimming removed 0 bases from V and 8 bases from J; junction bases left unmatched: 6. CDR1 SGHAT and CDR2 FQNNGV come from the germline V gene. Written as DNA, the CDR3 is TGTGCCAGCAGCTTAGACTCGACAGGGACCGAAAAACTGTTTTTT. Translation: CASSLDSTGTEKLFF.

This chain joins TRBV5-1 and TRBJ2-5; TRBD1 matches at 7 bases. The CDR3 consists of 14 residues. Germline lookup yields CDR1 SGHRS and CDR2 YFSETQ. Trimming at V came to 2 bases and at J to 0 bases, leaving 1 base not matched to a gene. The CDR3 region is CASSLQGYQETQYF. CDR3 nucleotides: TGCGCCAGCAGCTTACAGGGGTACCAAGAGACCCAGTACTTC.

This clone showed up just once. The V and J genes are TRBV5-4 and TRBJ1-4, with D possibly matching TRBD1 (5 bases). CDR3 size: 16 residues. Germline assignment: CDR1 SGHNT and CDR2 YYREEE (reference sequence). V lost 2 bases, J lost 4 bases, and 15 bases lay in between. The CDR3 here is CASSFKSGQGNEKLFF. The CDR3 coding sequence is TGTGCCAGCAGCTTTAAATCAGGTCAGGGTAATGAAAAACTGTTTTTT.

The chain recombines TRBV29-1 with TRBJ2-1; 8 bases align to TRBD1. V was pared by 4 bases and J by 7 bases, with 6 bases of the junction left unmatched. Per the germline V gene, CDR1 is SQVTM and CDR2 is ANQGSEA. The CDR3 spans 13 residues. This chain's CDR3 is CSVGTGLGNEQFF. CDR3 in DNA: TGCAGCGTTGGGACAGGGTTAGGTAATGAGCAGTTCTTC.

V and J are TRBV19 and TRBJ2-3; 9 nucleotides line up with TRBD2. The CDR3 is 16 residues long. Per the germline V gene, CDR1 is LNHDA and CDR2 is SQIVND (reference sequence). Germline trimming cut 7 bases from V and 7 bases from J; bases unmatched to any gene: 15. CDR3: CASTSDAGGAVYTQYF. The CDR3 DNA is TGTGCCAGTACTTCCGATGCGGGGGGGGCGGTATATACGCAGTATTTT.

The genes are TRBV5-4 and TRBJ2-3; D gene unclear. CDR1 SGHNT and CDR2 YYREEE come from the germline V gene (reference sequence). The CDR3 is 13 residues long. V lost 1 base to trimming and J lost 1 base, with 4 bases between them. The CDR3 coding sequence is TGTGCCAGCAGCTTGTCGGGCACAGATACGCAGTATTTT. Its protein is CASSLSGTDTQYF.